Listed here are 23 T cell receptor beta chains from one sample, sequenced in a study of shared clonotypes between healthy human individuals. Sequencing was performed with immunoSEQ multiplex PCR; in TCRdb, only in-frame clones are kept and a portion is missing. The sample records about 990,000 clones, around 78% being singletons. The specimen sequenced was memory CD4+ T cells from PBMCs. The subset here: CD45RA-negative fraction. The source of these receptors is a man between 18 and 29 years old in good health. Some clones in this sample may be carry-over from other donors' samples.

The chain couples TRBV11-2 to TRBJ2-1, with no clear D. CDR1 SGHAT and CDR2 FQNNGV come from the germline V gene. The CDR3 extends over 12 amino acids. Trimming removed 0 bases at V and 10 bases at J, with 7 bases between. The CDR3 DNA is TGTGCCAGCAGCTTAGATCGCGAAGAGCAGTTCTTC. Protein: CASSLDREEQFF.

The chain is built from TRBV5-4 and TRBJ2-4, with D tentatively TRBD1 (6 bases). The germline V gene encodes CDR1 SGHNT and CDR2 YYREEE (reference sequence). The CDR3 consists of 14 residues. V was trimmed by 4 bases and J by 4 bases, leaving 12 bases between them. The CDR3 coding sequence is TGTGCCAGCAGCACAGGACAGCAAAAAAACATTCAGTACTTC. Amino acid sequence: CASSTGQQKNIQYF. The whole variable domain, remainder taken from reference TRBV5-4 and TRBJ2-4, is ETGVTQSPTHLIKTRGQQVTLRCSSQSGHNTVSWYQQALGQGPQFIFQYYREEENGRGNFPPRFSGLQFPNYSSELNVNALELDDSALYLCASSTGQQKNIQYFGAGTRLSVL.

CDR3 sequence reads: CASSGTGAYSGANVLTF. The CDR3 nucleotides read TGCGCCAGCAGCGGGACAGGGGCCTACTCTGGGGCCAACGTCCTGACTTTC. The V and J genes are TRBV5-1 and TRBJ2-6, with 10 bases lining up with TRBD1. The CDR3 runs to 17 residues. Trimming at V came to 4 bases and at J to 0 bases, leaving 4 bases not matched to a gene. Germline CDR1 reads SGHRS; CDR2 reads YFSETQ.

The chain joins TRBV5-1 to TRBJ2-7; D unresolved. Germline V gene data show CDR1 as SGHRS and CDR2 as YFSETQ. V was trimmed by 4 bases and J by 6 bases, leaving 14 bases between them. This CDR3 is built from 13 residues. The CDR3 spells CASSPHARPEQYF. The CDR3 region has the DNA TGCGCCAGCAGCCCTCACGCCCGCCCCGAGCAGTACTTC.

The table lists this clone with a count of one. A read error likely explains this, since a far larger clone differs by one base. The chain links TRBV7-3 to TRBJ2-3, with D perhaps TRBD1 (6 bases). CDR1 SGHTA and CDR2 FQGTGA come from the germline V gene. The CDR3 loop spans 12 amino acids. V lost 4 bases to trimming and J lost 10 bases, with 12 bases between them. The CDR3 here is CASSSRGEAQYF. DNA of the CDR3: TGTGCCAGCAGCTCCAGGGGAGAGGCGCAGTATTTT.

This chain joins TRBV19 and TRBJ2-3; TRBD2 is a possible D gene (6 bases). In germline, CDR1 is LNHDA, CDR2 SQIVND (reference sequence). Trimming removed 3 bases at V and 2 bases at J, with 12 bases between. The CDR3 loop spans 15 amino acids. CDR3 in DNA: TGTGCCAGTAGTATCGGACGGGAGTACACAGATACGCAGTATTTT. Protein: CASSIGREYTDTQYF.

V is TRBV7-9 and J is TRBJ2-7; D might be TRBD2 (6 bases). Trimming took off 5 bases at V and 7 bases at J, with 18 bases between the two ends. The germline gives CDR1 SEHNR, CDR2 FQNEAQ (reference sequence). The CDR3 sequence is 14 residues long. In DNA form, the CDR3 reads TGTGCCAGCAGCCCGGGGGACTTCACGGGGGAGCAGTACTTC. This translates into CASSPGDFTGEQYF.

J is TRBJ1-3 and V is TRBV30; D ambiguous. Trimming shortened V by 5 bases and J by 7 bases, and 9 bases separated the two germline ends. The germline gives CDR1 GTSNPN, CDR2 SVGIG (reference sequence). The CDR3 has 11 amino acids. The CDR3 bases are TGTGCCTGGTCGTTATATAACACCATATATTTT. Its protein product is CAWSLYNTIYF.

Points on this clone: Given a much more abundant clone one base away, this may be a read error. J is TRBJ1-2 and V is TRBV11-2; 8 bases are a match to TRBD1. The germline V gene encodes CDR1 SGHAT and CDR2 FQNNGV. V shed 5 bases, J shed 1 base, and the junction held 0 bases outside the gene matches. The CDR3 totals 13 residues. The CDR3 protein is CASSGQGNYGYTF. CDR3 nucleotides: TGTGCCAGCAGCGGACAGGGTAACTATGGCTACACCTTC.

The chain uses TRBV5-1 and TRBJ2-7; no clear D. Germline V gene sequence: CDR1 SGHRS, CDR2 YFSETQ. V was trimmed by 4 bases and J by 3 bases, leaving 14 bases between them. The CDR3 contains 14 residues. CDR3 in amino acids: CASSPQRPDYEQYF. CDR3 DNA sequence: TGCGCCAGCAGCCCACAGCGACCTGACTACGAGCAGTACTTC.

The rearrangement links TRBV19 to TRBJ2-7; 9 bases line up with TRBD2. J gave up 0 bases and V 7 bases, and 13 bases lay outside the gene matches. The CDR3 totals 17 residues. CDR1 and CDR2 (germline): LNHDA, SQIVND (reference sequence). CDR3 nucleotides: TGTGCCAGTAAAAAGCGGGAGGCACCAAAACACTCCTACGAGCAGTACTTC. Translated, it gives CASKKREAPKHSYEQYF.

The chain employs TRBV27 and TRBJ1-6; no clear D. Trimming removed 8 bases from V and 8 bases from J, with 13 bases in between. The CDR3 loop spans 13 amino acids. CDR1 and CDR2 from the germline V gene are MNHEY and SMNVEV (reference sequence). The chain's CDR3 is CASPDPHDSPLHF. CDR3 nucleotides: TGTGCCAGCCCCGACCCTCACGATTCACCCCTCCACTTT.

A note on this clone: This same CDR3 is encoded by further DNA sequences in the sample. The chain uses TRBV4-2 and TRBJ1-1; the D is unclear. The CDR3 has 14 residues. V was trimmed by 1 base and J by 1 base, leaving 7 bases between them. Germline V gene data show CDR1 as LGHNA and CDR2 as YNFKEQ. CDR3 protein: CASSQVGGNTEAFF. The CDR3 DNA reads TGTGCCAGCAGCCAAGTGGGAGGGAACACTGAAGCTTTCTTT.

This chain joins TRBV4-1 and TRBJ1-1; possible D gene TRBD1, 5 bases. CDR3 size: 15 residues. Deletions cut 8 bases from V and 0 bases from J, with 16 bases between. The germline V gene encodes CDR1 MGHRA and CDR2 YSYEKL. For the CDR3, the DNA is TGCGCCAGCGGGGGAGGCACAGCCATGAACACTGAAGCTTTCTTT. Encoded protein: CASGGGTAMNTEAFF.

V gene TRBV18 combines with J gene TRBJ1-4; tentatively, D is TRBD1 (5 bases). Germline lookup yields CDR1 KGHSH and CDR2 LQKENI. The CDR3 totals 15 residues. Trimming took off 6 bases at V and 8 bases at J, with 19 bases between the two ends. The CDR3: CASSPTGTESEKLFF. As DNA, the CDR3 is TGTGCCAGCTCTCCGACCGGGACGGAATCCGAAAAACTGTTTTTT.

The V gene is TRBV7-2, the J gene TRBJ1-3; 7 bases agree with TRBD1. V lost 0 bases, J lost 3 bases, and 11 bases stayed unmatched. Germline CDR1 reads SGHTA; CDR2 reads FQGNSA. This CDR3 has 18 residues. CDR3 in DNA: TGTGCCAGCAGCTTAGCGTATACAGGGGCCAACCTTGGAAACACCATATATTTT. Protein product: CASSLAYTGANLGNTIYF.

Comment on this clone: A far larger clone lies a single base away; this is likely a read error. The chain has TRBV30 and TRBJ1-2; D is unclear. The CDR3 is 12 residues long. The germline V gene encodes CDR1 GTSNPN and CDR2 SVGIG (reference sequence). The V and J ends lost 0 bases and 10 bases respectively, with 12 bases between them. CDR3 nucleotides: TGTGCCTGGAGTGTACCGGGTGGTGACTACACCTTC. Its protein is CAWSVPGGDYTF.

The CDR3 DNA reads TGCAGTGCTAGCATGACAGATACGCAGTATTTT. It encodes CSASMTDTQYF. The rearrangement uses TRBV20-1 and TRBJ2-3; D is uncertain. This CDR3 has 11 amino acids. CDR1 and CDR2 from the germline V gene are DFQATT and SNEGSKA (reference sequence). Trimming removed 3 bases at V and 3 bases at J, with 4 bases between.

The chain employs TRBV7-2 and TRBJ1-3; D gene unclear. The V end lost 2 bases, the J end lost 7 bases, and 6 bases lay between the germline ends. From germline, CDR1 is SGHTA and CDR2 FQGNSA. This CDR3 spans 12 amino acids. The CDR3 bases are TGTGCCAGCAGCTTACGGCGGAACACCATATATTTT. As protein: CASSLRRNTIYF.

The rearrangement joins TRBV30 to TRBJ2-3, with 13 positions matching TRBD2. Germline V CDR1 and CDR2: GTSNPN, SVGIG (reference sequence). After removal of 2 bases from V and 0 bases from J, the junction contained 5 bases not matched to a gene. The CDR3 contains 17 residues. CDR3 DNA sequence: TGTGCCTGGAGTACCGGGACTAGCGGGACTAGCACAGATACGCAGTATTTT. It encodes CAWSTGTSGTSTDTQYF.

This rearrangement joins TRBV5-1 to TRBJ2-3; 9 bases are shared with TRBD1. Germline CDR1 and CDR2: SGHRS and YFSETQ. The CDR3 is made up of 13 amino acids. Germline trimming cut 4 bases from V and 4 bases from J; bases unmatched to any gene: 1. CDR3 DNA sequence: TGCGCCAGCAGCAGGGACAGGGCAGATACGCAGTATTTT. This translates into CASSRDRADTQYF. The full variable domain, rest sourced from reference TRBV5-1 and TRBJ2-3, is KAGVTQTPRYLIKTRGQQVTLSCSPISGHRSVSWYQQTPGQGLQFLFEYFSETQRNKGNFPGRFSGRQFSNSRSEMNVSTLELGDSALYLCASSRDRADTQYFGPGTRLTVL.

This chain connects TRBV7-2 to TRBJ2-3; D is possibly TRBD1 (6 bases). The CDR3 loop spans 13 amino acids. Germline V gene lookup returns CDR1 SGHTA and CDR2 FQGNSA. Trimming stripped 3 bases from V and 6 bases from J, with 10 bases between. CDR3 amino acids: CASSFAQGDTQYF. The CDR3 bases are TGTGCCAGCAGCTTTGCTCAGGGGGATACGCAGTATTTT.

CDR3 protein: CASAPEMNTEAFF. CDR3 DNA: TGTGCCAGTGCCCCAGAAATGAACACTGAAGCTTTCTTT. The chain couples TRBV28 to TRBJ1-1; no clear D. The CDR3 length is 13 residues. Trimming stripped 9 bases from V and 0 bases from J, with 11 bases between. CDR1 is MDHEN and CDR2 is SYDVKM in the germline V gene.